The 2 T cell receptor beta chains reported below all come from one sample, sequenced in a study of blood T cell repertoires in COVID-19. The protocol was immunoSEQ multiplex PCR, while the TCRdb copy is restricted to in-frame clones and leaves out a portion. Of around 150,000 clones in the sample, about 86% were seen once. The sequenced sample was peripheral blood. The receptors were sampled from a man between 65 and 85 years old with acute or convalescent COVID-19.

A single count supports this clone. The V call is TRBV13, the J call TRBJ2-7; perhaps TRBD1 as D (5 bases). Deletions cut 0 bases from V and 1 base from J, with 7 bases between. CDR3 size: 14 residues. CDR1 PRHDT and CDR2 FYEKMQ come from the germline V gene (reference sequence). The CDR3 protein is CASSLGTVSYEQYF. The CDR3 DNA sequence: TGTGCCAGCAGCTTAGGGACAGTGTCCTACGAGCAGTACTTC.

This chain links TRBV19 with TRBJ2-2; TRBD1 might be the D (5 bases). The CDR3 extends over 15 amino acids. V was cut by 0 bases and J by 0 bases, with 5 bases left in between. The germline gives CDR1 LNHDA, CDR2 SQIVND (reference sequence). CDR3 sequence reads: CASSIDRANTGELFF. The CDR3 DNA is TGTGCCAGTAGTATAGACAGGGCGAACACCGGGGAGCTGTTTTTT.